The sequence of this T cell receptor (beta chain) was determined in a study of shared clonotypes between healthy human individuals. Study-wide results and caveats: The small donor group covered limited genetic and exposure diversity. Naive subsets generally had larger estimated richness than memory subsets.

Looked up from germline, CDR1 is MNHNY and CDR2 is SVGAGI (reference sequence). The CDR3 contains 11 residues. The V and J ends lost 11 bases and 5 bases respectively, with 13 bases between them. Concerning this clone: Its cognate antigen is unknown.

Here immunoSEQ multiplex PCR was the method, and the copy in TCRdb shows in-frame clones only, minus some. The data hold about a million clones, with more than 60% observed a single time. The sample consisted of memory CD4+ T cells sorted from blood. Described subset: CD45RA-negative fraction. J is TRBJ2-7 and V is TRBV6-6; D not resolved. This TCR derives from a man aged 18 to 29 in good health. The CDR3 bases are TGTGCCGCAGTGAGGAGTAACGAGCAGTACTTC. Protein product: CAAVRSNEQYF.